The 2 T cell receptor beta chains presented below share a single source sample, sequenced in a study of blood T cell repertoires in COVID-19. The protocol was immunoSEQ multiplex PCR, while the TCRdb copy is restricted to in-frame clones and leaves out a portion. The data contain about 260,000 clones, roughly 86% of them singletons. The sample was peripheral blood. Receptors were obtained from a man aged 35 to 55 with active or convalescent COVID-19.

This chain joins TRBV29-1 and TRBJ2-2; TRBD1 agrees at 7 bases. The CDR3 spans 12 residues. In germline, CDR1 is SQVTM, CDR2 ANQGSEA. V lost 4 bases to trimming and J lost 7 bases; unmatched junction nucleotides: 3. The CDR3 nucleotides are TGCAGCGTTGGACAGGGTCACGGGGAGCTGTTTTTT. Protein product: CSVGQGHGELFF.

V and J are TRBV28 and TRBJ2-2; maybe TRBD2 (7 bases). V lost 6 bases, J lost 7 bases, and 15 bases lay in between. Germline CDR1 is MDHEN and CDR2 is SYDVKM. The CDR3 is made up of 14 amino acids. CDR3 DNA: TGTGCCAGCAGGGCCGCGGGGGCGGACGGGGAGCTGTTTTTT. Protein: CASRAAGADGELFF.